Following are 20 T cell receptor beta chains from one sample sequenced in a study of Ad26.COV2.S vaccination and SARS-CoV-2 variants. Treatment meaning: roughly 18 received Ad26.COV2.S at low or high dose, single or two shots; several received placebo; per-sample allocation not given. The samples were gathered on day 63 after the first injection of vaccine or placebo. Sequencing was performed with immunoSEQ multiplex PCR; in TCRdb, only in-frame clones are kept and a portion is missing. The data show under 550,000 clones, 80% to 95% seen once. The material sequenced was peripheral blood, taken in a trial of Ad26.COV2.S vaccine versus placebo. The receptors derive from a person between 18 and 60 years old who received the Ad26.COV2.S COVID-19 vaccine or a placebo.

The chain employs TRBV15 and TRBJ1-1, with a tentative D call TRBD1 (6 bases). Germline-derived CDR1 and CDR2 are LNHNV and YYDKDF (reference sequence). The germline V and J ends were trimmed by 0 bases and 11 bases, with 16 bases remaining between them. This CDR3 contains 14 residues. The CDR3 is CATSRDEGGAGAFF. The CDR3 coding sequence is TGTGCCACCAGCAGAGATGAGGGGGGAGCTGGGGCTTTCTTT.

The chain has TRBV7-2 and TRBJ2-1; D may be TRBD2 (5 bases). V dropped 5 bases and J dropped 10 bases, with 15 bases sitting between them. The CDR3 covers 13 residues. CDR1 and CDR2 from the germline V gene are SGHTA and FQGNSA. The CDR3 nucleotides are TGTGCCAGCAGCCTGGACTGGTTCAGAGAGCAGTTCTTC. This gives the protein CASSLDWFREQFF. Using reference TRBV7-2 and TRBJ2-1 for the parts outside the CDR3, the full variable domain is GAGVSQSPSNKVTEKGKDVELRCDPISGHTALYWYRQSLGQGLEFLIYFQGNSAPDKSGLPSDRFSAERTGGSVSTLTIQRTQQEDSAVYLCASSLDWFREQFFGPGTRLTVL.

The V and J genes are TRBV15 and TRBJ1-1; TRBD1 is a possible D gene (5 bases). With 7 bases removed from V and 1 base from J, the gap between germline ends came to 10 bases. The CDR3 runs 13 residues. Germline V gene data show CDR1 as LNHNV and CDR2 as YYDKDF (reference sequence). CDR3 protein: CATTKGPNTEAFF. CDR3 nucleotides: TGTGCCACCACCAAGGGACCGAACACTGAAGCTTTCTTT.

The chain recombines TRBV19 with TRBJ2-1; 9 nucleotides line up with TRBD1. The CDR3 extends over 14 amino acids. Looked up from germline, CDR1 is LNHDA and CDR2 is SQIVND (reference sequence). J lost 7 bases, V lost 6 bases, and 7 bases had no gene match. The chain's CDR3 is CASSYRGLKNEQFF. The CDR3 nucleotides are TGTGCCAGTAGCTACAGGGGGCTGAAAAATGAGCAGTTCTTC.

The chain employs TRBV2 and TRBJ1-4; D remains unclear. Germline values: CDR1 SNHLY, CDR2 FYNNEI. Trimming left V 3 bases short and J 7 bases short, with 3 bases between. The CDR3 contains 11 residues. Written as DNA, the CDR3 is TGTGCCAGCAGTGAGTTTGAAAAACTGTTTTTT. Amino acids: CASSEFEKLFF.

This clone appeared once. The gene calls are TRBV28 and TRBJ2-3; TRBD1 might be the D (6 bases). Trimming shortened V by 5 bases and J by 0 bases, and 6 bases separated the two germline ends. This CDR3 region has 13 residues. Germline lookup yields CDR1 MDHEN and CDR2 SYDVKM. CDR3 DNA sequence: TGTGCCAGCAGTCAGGGGAGCACAGATACGCAGTATTTT. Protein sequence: CASSQGSTDTQYF.

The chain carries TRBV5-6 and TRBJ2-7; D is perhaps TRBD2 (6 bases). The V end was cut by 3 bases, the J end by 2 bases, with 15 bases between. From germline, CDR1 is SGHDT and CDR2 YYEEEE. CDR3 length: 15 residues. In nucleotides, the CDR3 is TGTGCCAGCAGCTGGGGGGTGGGTACCACCTACGAGCAGTACTTC. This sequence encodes CASSWGVGTTYEQYF. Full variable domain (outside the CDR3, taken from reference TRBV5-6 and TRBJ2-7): DAGVTQSPTHLIKTRGQQVTLRCSPKSGHDTVSWYQQALGQGPQFIFQYYEEEERQRGNFPDRFSGHQFPNYSSELNVNALLLGDSALYLCASSWGVGTTYEQYFGPGTRLTVT.

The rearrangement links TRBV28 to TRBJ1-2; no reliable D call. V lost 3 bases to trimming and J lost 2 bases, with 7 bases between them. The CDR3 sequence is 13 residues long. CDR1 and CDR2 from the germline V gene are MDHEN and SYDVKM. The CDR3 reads CASSFEENYGYTF. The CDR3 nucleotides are TGTGCCAGCAGTTTCGAAGAGAACTATGGCTACACCTTC.

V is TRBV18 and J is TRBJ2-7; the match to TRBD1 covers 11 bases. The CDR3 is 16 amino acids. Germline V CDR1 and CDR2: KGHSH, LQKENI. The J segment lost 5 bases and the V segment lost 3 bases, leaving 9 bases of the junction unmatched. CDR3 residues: CASSPSGTGGTNEQYF. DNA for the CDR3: TGTGCCAGCTCACCTTCCGGGACAGGGGGGACCAACGAGCAGTACTTC.

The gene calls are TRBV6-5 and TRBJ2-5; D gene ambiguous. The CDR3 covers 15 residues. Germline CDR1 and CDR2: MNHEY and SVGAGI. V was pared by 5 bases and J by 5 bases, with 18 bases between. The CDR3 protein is CASSKTNPTLETQYF. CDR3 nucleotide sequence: TGTGCCAGCAGTAAAACGAACCCCACGTTGGAGACCCAGTACTTC.

In nucleotides, the CDR3 is TGTGCCAGTAGTCTTAAGCGGGAGGCCCCCCAAGAGACCCAGTACTTC. Its translation: CASSLKREAPQETQYF. This rearrangement joins TRBV19 to TRBJ2-5; 9 nucleotides match TRBD2. J gave up 1 base and V 5 bases, and 8 bases lay outside the gene matches. The length of the CDR3 is 16 residues. Per the germline V gene, CDR1 is LNHDA and CDR2 is SQIVND (reference sequence).

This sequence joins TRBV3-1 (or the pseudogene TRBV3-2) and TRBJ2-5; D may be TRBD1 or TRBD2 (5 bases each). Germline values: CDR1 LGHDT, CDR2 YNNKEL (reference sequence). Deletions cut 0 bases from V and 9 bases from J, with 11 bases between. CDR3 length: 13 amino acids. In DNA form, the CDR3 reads TGTGCCAGCAGCCAAGAGGGACCCCGTGCCCAGTACTTC. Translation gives CASSQEGPRAQYF.

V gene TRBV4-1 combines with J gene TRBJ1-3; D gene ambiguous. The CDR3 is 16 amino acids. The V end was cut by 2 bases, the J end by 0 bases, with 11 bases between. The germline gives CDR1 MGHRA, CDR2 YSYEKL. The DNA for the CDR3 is TGCGCCAGCAGCCAAACGGAGGACCTCTCTGGAAACACCATATATTTT. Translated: CASSQTEDLSGNTIYF.

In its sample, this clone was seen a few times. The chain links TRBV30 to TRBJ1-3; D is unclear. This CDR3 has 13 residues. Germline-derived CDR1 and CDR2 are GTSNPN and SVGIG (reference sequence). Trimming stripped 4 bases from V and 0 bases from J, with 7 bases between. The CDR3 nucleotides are TGTGCCTGGATGTTGTCCTCTGGAAACACCATATATTTT. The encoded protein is CAWMLSSGNTIYF.

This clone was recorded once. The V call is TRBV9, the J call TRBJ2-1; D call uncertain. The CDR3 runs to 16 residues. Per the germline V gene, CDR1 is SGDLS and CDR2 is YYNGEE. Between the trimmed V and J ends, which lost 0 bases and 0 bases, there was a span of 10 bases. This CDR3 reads CASSVEGPSSYNEQFF. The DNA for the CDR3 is TGTGCCAGCAGCGTAGAAGGGCCTAGCTCCTACAATGAGCAGTTCTTC.

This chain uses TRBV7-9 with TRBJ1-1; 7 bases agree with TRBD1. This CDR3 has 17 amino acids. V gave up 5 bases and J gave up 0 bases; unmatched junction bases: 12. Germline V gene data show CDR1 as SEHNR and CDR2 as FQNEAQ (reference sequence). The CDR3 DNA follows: TGTGCCAGCAGCCTCACAATGGGGACAGAGATGAACACTGAAGCTTTCTTT. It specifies CASSLTMGTEMNTEAFF.

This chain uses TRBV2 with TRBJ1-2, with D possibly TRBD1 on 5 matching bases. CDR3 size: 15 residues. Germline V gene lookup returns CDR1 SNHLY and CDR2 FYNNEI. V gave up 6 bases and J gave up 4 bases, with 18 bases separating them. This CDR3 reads CASSPEEGQGYGYTF. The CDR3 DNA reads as TGTGCCAGCAGCCCGGAAGAGGGGCAGGGCTATGGCTACACCTTC.

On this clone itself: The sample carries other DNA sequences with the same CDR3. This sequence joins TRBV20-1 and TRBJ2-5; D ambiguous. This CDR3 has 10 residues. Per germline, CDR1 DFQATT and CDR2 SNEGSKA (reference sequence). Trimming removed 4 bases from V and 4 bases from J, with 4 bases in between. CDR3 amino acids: CSATRETQYF. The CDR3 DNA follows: TGCAGTGCTACCCGAGAGACCCAGTACTTC.

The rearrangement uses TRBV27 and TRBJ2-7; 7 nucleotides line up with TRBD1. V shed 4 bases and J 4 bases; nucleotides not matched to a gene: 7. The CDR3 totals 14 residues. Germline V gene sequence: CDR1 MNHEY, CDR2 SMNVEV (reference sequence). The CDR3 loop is CASSWSARGYEQYF. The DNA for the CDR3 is TGTGCCAGCAGTTGGTCGGCCAGGGGGTACGAGCAGTACTTC.

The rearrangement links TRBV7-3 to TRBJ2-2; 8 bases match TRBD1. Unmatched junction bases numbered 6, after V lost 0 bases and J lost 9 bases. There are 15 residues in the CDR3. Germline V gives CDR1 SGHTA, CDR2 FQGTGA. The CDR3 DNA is TGTGCCAGCAGCTTAACCGGACAGGGCCCTCGGGAGCTGTTTTTT. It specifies CASSLTGQGPRELFF. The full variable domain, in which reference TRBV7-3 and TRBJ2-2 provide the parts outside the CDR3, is GAGVSQTPSNKVTEKGKYVELRCDPISGHTALYWYRQSLGQGPEFLIYFQGTGAADDSGLPNDRFFAVRPEGSVSTLKIQRTERGDSAVYLCASSLTGQGPRELFFGEGSRLTVL.